The 6 T cell receptor beta chains below all came from one sample that was sequenced in a study of T cells in Graves' hyperthyroidism and ophthalmopathy. Template material for amplifying TCR beta CDR3 regions consisted of RNA transcripts. First-round RT-PCR of the TCR CDR3 relied on the HTBI primer set. TCRdb itself ran the multiplex PCR reads through MiXCR, one entry per CDR3 protein. The sample shows 300,000 to 450,000 distinct CDR3 sequences, about a sixth of them seen only once. Sequencing was carried out using blood. The receptors were gathered from a woman under 30 with Graves' hyperthyroidism that later progressed to Graves' ophthalmopathy.

CDR3 DNA sequence: TGTGCCAGTACGATAGCGGGAGGATTCGGAGATACGCAGTATTTT. Translating gives CASTIAGGFGDTQYF. V usage is TRBV19 and J usage is TRBJ2-3, with 10 nucleotides matching TRBD2. Germline loops: CDR1 LNHDA, CDR2 SQIVND (reference sequence). J was trimmed by 5 bases and V by 7 bases; bases with no gene match: 9. The CDR3 spans 15 residues.

In its sample, this clonotype was seen many times. The rearrangement links TRBV5-1 to TRBJ2-2; no definite D call. The CDR3 spans 12 residues. CDR1 and CDR2 from the germline V gene are SGHRS and YFSETQ. V gave up 0 bases and J gave up 10 bases, with 7 bases separating them. The CDR3 coding sequence is TGCGCCAGCAGCTTGGTTCCACAGGAGCTGTTTTTT. Protein product: CASSLVPQELFF.

This clonotype was picked up many times. This chain connects TRBV27 to TRBJ2-7, with D possibly TRBD1 on 6 matching bases. Germline CDR1 is MNHEY and CDR2 is SMNVEV (reference sequence). The CDR3 runs 16 residues. The V and J ends lost 7 bases and 3 bases respectively, with 22 bases between them. The DNA of the CDR3 is TGTGCCAGCAACGCCTACCGGACGTCAGGGGTCTACGAGCAGTACTTC. Its protein product is CASNAYRTSGVYEQYF.

The table lists this clonotype with many counts. V and J are TRBV7-2 and TRBJ2-2, with D tentatively TRBD2 (5 bases). The CDR3 runs to 15 residues. V was shortened by 2 bases and J by 3 bases, with 10 bases between the two germline ends. Germline CDR1 reads SGHTA; CDR2 reads FQGNSA. The CDR3 spells CASSLTAADTGELFF. CDR3 DNA sequence: TGTGCCAGCAGCTTAACGGCAGCGGACACCGGGGAGCTGTTTTTT.

By share, this clonotype ranks as medium-sized. This sequence joins TRBV2 and TRBJ2-1; D is perhaps TRBD1 or TRBD2 (5 bases each). This CDR3 has 12 residues. Germline V CDR1 and CDR2: SNHLY, FYNNEI. Trimming left V 10 bases short and J 4 bases short, with 11 bases between. In DNA form, the CDR3 reads TGTGCCACCCGGGACCAATACAATGAGCAGTTCTTC. Protein product: CATRDQYNEQFF.

This clonotype was found many times. The chain has TRBV3-1 and TRBJ2-7, with 8 bases identical to TRBD2. With 1 base clipped from V and 2 bases from J, the junction kept 13 bases outside the gene matches. Per germline, CDR1 LGHDT and CDR2 YNNKEL (reference sequence). CDR3 size: 18 residues. In DNA, the CDR3 is TGTGCCAGCAGCCAAGTCCTTCAAGCGGGAGAGGTCCCCTACGAGCAGTACTTC. It specifies CASSQVLQAGEVPYEQYF.